This entry features one T cell receptor (beta chain) sequence. The data were produced by immunoSEQ multiplex PCR, yet TCRdb's version contains in-frame clones alone and is incomplete. The table has about 140,000 clones, more than 65% seen once. The data originate from a study of blood T cell repertoires in COVID-19. Trimming cost V 4 bases and J 8 bases; bases outside gene matches: 7. The germline V gene has CDR1 GTSNPN and CDR2 SVGIG (reference sequence). The CDR3 covers 12 residues. Sequenced input: peripheral blood. This sequence originates from a woman aged 60 to 75 with acute or convalescent COVID-19. The genes are TRBV30 and TRBJ1-2; 7 bases line up with TRBD1. The CDR3 loop reads CAWTHRGDGYTF. The DNA for the CDR3 is TGTGCCTGGACCCACAGGGGTGACGGCTACACCTTC.